There are many counts of the clone carrying this TCR beta chain. What it recognizes is unknown. The SP2 primer and nested alpha and beta constant region primers amplified ligated cDNA in four rounds. Reverse transcription of blood and skin TCR RNA was primed at alpha and beta constant regions. MiXCR, applied by TCRdb to the 5' RACE reads, yields one record per CDR3 protein. The sample includes some 60,000 distinct CDR3 sequences, approximately 8.5% seen only once; the top ten take under 25%. This entry belongs to a study of naive and memory T cell subsets. The CDR3 has 15 residues. With 10 bases removed from V and 4 bases from J, the gap between germline ends came to 22 bases. An oligonucleotide containing a UMI was ligated to the 3' end of TCR cDNA. Study-wide points: The RNA method is potentially sensitive to activation and differentiation changes.

The sequence came from a female donor in good health. This chain uses TRBV12-3 or TRBV12-4 with TRBJ2-5, with D possibly being TRBD1 (6 bases). CDR3: CAIRLGHPPGETQYF. As DNA, the CDR3 is TGTGCCATCAGGCTGGGACACCCCCCGGGAGAGACCCAGTACTTC.